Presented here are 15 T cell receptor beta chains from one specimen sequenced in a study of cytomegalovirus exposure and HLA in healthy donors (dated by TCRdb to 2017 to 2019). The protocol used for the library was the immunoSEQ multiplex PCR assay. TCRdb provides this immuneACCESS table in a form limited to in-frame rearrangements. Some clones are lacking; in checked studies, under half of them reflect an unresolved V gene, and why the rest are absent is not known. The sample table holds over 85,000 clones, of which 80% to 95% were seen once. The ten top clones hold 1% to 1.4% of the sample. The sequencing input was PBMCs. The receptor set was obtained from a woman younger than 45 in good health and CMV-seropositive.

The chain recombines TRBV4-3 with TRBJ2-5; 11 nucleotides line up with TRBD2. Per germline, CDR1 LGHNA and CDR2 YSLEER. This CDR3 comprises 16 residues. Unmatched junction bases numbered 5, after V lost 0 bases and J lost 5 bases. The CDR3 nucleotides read TGCGCCAGCAGCCAAGAAGGGACTAGCGGTGTGGAGACCCAGTACTTC. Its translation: CASSQEGTSGVETQYF.

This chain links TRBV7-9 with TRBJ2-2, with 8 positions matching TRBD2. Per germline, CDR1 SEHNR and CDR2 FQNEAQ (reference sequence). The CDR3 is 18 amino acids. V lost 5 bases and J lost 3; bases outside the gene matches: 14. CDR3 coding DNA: TGTGCCAGCAGCCCAGCGGGGGTCGCTTTCGGGCACACCGGGGAGCTGTTTTTT. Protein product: CASSPAGVAFGHTGELFF.

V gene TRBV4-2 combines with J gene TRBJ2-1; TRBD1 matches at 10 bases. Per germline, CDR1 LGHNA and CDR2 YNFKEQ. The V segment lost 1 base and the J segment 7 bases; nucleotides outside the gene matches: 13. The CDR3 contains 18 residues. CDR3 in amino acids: CASSQVGGRTGGQNEQFF. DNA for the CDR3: TGTGCCAGCAGCCAAGTGGGCGGCAGGACAGGGGGGCAAAATGAGCAGTTCTTC.

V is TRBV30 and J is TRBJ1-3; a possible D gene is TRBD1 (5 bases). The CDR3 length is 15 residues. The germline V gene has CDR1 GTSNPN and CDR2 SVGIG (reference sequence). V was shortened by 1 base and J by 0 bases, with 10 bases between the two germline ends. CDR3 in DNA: TGTGCCTGGAGTGGTGACAGAAACTCTGGAAACACCATATATTTT. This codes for CAWSGDRNSGNTIYF.

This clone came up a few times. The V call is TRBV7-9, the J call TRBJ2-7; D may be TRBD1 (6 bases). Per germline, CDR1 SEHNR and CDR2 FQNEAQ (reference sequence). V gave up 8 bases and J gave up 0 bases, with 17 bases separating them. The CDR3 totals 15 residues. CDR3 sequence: CASGPGQGISYEQYF. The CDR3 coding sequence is TGTGCCAGCGGCCCTGGTCAGGGGATCTCCTACGAGCAGTACTTC.

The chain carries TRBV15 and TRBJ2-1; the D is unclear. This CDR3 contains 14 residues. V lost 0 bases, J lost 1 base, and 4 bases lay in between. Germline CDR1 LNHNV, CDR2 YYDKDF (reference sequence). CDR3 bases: TGTGCCACCAGCAGAGATCTGTCCTACAATGAGCAGTTCTTC. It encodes CATSRDLSYNEQFF.

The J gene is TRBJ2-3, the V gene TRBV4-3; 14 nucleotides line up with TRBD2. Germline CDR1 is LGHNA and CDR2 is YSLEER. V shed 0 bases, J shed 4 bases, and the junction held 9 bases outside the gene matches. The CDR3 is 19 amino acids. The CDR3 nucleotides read TGCGCCAGCAGCCAAGATCGACAGGGACTAGCGGGAGTTGCAGATACGCAGTATTTT. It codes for CASSQDRQGLAGVADTQYF.

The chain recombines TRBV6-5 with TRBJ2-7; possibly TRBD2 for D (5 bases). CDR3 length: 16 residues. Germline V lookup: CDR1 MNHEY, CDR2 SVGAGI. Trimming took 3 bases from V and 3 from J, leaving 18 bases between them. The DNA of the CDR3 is TGTGCCAGCAGTTATGACATGGGGAGTGGGTACTACGAGCAGTACTTC. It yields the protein CASSYDMGSGYYEQYF.

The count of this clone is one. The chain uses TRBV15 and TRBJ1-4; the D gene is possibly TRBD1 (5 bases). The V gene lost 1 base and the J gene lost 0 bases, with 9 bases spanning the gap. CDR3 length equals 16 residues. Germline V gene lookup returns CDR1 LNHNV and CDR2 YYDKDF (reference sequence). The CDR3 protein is CATSRAWTSTNEKLFF. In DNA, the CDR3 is TGTGCCACCAGCAGAGCCTGGACATCAACTAATGAAAAACTGTTTTTT.

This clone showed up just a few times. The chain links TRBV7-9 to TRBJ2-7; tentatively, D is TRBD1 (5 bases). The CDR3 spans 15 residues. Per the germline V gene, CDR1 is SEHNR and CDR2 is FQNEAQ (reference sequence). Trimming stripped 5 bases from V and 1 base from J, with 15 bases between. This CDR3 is CASSTTTETSYEQYF. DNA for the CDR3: TGTGCCAGCAGCACAACGACAGAAACTTCCTACGAGCAGTACTTC.

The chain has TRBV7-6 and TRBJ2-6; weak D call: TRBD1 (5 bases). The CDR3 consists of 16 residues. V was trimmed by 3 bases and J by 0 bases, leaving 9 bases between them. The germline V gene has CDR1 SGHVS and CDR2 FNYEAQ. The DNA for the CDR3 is TGTGCCAGCAGCTTGAAGGGGTACTCTGGGGCCAACGTCCTGACTTTC. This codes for CASSLKGYSGANVLTF.

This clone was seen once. CDR3 region: CASGLVTAPIYEQYF. The CDR3 DNA sequence: TGTGCTAGTGGTTTGGTGACAGCCCCTATCTACGAGCAGTACTTC. The chain employs TRBV12-5 and TRBJ2-7, with D possibly matching TRBD1 (5 bases). Germline loops: CDR1 LGHNT, CDR2 FRNRAP. Deletions cut 0 bases from V and 3 bases from J, with 12 bases between. The CDR3 loop spans 15 amino acids.

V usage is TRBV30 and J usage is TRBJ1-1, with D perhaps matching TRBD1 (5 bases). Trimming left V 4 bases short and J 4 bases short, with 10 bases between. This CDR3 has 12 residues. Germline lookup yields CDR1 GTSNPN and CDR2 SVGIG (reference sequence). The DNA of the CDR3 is TGTGCCTGGACCCAGGGTTCCACTGAAGCTTTCTTT. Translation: CAWTQGSTEAFF.

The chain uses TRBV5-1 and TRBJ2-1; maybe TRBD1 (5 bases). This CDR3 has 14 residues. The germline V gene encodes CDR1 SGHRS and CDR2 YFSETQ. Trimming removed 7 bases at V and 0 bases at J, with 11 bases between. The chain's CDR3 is CASGRASSYNEQFF. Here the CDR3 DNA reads TGCGCCAGCGGCAGGGCGAGCTCCTACAATGAGCAGTTCTTC.

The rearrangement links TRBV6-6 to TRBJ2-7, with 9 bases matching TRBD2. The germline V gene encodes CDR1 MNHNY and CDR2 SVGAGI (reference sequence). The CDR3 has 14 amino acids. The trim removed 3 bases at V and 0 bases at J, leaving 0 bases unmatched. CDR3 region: CASSYSGSSYEQYF. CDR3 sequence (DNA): TGTGCCAGCAGTTATAGCGGGAGCTCCTACGAGCAGTACTTC.